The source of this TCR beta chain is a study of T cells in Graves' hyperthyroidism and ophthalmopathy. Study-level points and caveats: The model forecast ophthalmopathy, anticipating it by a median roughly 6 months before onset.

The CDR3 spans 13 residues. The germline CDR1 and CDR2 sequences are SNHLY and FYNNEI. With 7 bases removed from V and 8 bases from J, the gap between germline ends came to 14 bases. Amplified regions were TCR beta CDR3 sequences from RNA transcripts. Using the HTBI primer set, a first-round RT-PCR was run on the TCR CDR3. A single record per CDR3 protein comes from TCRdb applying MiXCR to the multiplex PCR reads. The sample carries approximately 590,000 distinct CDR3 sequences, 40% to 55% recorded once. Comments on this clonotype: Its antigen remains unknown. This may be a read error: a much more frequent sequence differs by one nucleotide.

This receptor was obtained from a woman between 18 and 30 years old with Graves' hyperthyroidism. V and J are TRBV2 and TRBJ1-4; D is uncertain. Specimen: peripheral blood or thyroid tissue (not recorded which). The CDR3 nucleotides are TGTGCCAGCAACCCGACCCTGGGGGAAAAACTGTTTTTT. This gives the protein CASNPTLGEKLFF. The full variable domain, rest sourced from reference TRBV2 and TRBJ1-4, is EPEVTQTPSHQVTQMGQEVILRCVPISNHLYFYWYRQILGQKVEFLVSFYNNEISEKSEIFDDQFSVERPDGSNFTLKIRSTKLEDSAMYFCASNPTLGEKLFFGSGTQLSVL.